The present T cell receptor beta chain was sequenced within a study of CD8 T cells in Susac syndrome. The RNA, about 0.5 to 1 ug, was put through reverse transcription using random hexamers. Using its own MiXCR run on the immunoSEQ multiplex PCR reads, TCRdb lists one record per CDR3 protein. The data show over 100,000 distinct CDR3 sequences, with about 96% seen just once and approximately 0.092% held by the top ten. The CDR3 has 15 amino acids. Germline CDR1 is SGHDT and CDR2 is YYEEEE. V dropped 3 bases and J dropped 7; count of bases not matched to a gene: 10. Source material: CD4+ T cells from PBMCs. This TCR was sampled from a human donor in good health. The genes are TRBV5-6 and TRBJ1-5; 7 bases line up with TRBD1. CDR3 amino acids: CASSSNRGISQPQHF. The CDR3 nucleotides read TGTGCCAGCAGCTCAAACAGGGGAATCAGCCAGCCCCAGCATTTT.